One sample yielded the 18 T cell receptor beta chains listed below, sequenced in a study of blood T cell repertoires in COVID-19. Generated by immunoSEQ multiplex PCR, the TCRdb table keeps only in-frame clones and is missing some. The repertoire holds about 180,000 clones, with approximately 80% as singletons. The sample comprised peripheral blood. Receptors originate from a human donor in a cohort sampled during active COVID-19.

The genes are TRBV9 and TRBJ1-1; 10 nucleotides line up with TRBD1. V was clipped by 0 bases and J by 7 bases; unmatched bases: 3. The length of the CDR3 is 14 residues. Germline CDR1 SGDLS, CDR2 YYNGEE. CDR3 in amino acids: CASSVAGTGDEAFF. CDR3 nucleotide sequence: TGTGCCAGCAGCGTAGCCGGGACAGGGGATGAAGCTTTCTTT.

The CDR3: CASRGLAGYNEQFF. In DNA form, the CDR3 reads TGTGCCAGCAGAGGACTAGCGGGGTACAATGAGCAGTTCTTC. J is TRBJ2-1 and V is TRBV27; 12 nucleotides agree with TRBD2. The CDR3 consists of 14 residues. Germline V gene data show CDR1 as MNHEY and CDR2 as SMNVEV (reference sequence). The V gene end was trimmed by 6 bases and the J gene end by 4 bases; junction bases not matched to a gene: 1.

The chain couples TRBV6-9 to TRBJ1-2, with 7 bases fitting TRBD1. Germline CDR1 is MNHGY and CDR2 is SVAAGI. J gave up 10 bases and V 7 bases, and 12 bases lay outside the gene matches. The CDR3 runs 13 residues. In DNA, the CDR3 is TGTGCCAGCATCCTATTGGGAGACAGGGACTACACCTTC. This encodes CASILLGDRDYTF.

The chain combines TRBV20-1 with TRBJ2-6; D not certain. Trimming stripped 3 bases from V and 2 bases from J, with 5 bases between. The length of the CDR3 is 13 residues. The germline V gene encodes CDR1 DFQATT and CDR2 SNEGSKA (reference sequence). The CDR3 reads CSASFTGANVLTF. The CDR3 DNA is TGCAGTGCTAGTTTTACTGGGGCCAACGTCCTGACTTTC.

CDR3 loop: CASSYTGDFEQYF. The DNA for the CDR3 is TGTGCCAGCAGTTACACCGGGGACTTCGAGCAGTACTTC. The chain combines TRBV6-2 or TRBV6-3 with TRBJ2-7, with D maybe TRBD2 (6 bases). Germline loops: CDR1 MNHEY, CDR2 SVGEGT. This CDR3 is built from 13 residues. The V end lost 2 bases, the J end lost 6 bases, and 11 bases lay between the germline ends.

This clone has just a few counts. This chain connects TRBV27 to TRBJ1-6; the D is unclear. CDR1 MNHEY and CDR2 SMNVEV come from the germline V gene (reference sequence). V lost 8 bases and J lost 7, with 15 bases in between. The CDR3 length is 14 residues. CDR3 protein: CASAAPGKNSPLHF. CDR3 DNA sequence: TGTGCCAGCGCAGCACCAGGAAAGAATTCACCCCTCCACTTT.

Only one count was recorded for this clone. The genes are TRBV6-2 or TRBV6-3 and TRBJ2-1, with D possibly TRBD1 on 5 matching bases. The CDR3 is made up of 15 amino acids. Looked up from germline, CDR1 is MNHEY and CDR2 is SVGEGT. Trimming removed 6 bases from V and 0 bases from J, with 12 bases in between. The CDR3 sequence is CASSQDTNSYNEQFF. DNA of the CDR3: TGTGCCAGCAGCCAGGACACCAACTCCTACAATGAGCAGTTCTTC.

The table lists this clone with a count of one. The V gene is TRBV28, the J gene TRBJ2-3, with D possibly TRBD2 on 6 matching bases. Trimming left V 7 bases short and J 0 bases short, with 17 bases between. The CDR3 has 16 residues. Germline V lookup: CDR1 MDHEN, CDR2 SYDVKM. The CDR3: CASTLKSGPSTDTQYF. The CDR3 coding sequence is TGTGCCAGCACCCTCAAAAGCGGGCCAAGCACAGATACGCAGTATTTT.

The gene calls are TRBV6-2 or TRBV6-3 and TRBJ1-5; D is ambiguous. Trimming took off 5 bases at V and 0 bases at J, with 8 bases between the two ends. CDR3 size: 14 residues. Germline V gene sequence: CDR1 MNHEY, CDR2 SVGEGT. CDR3 DNA sequence: TGTGCCAGCAGTCGTTCTACTAGCAATCAGCCCCAGCATTTT. It encodes CASSRSTSNQPQHF.

The chain employs TRBV5-5 and TRBJ2-5; possible D gene TRBD2, 6 bases. CDR3 size: 14 residues. Germline V lookup: CDR1 SGHKS, CDR2 YYEKEE (reference sequence). Between the trimmed V and J ends, which lost 10 bases and 1 base, there was a span of 17 bases. CDR3 DNA sequence: TGTGCCGCCTCCCCCGGGGGTTTCCAAGAGACCCAGTACTTC. Amino acid sequence: CAASPGGFQETQYF.

This clone was detected only a few times. The rearrangement uses TRBV10-3 and TRBJ1-5, with TRBD1 identical over 9 bases. Germline loops: CDR1 ENHRY, CDR2 SYGVKD. This CDR3 contains 15 residues. J gave up 2 bases and V 3 bases, and 2 bases lay outside the gene matches. DNA of the CDR3: TGTGCCATCAGTGACCGACAGGGGGGCAATCAGCCCCAGCATTTT. As protein: CAISDRQGGNQPQHF.

This sequence joins TRBV27 and TRBJ2-7; tentatively, D is TRBD1 (6 bases). Germline CDR1 is MNHEY and CDR2 is SMNVEV (reference sequence). The CDR3 consists of 14 residues. Trimming left V 6 bases short and J 5 bases short, with 17 bases between. The CDR3: CASSPDRLHNEQYF. CDR3 nucleotide sequence: TGTGCCAGCAGCCCGGACAGATTGCACAACGAGCAGTACTTC.

The genes are TRBV4-2 and TRBJ2-5; 7 nucleotides agree with TRBD1. CDR3 length equals 20 residues. V shed 4 bases, J shed 5 bases, and the junction held 25 bases outside the gene matches. Germline values: CDR1 LGHNA, CDR2 YNFKEQ. CDR3 region: CASSPPGARGQDLNGETQYF. The CDR3 DNA reads TGTGCCAGCAGCCCCCCAGGTGCCCGCGGACAGGACCTAAACGGTGAGACCCAGTACTTC.

Details on this clone: Other DNA variants within this sample encode the same CDR3. The V gene is TRBV29-1, the J gene TRBJ1-2, with 10 bases identical to TRBD1. The CDR3 runs to 13 residues. CDR1 SQVTM and CDR2 ANQGSEA come from the germline V gene. Trimming cost V 4 bases and J 4 bases; bases outside gene matches: 3. CDR3 protein: CSVGQGASYGYTF. CDR3 bases: TGCAGCGTTGGACAGGGGGCGAGCTATGGCTACACCTTC.

V is TRBV3-1 (or the pseudogene TRBV3-2) and J is TRBJ2-7, with D possibly being TRBD2 (6 bases). Germline V gives CDR1 LGHDT, CDR2 YNNKEL (reference sequence). This CDR3 comprises 16 residues. Between the trimmed V and J ends, which lost 4 bases and 2 bases, there was a span of 18 bases. The CDR3 DNA reads as TGTGCCAGCAGCCTTCAAGTCGGGGGTGGGACCTACGAGCAGTACTTC. This encodes CASSLQVGGGTYEQYF.

This clone turned up a few times. The rearrangement joins TRBV19 to TRBJ1-1; the D gene is possibly TRBD1 (6 bases). V was pared by 9 bases and J by 1 base, with 9 bases between. In germline, CDR1 is LNHDA, CDR2 SQIVND (reference sequence). This CDR3 comprises 12 residues. The DNA of the CDR3 is TGTGCCAGCAAACAGGGGAACACTGAAGCTTTCTTT. Its protein product is CASKQGNTEAFF.

In nucleotides, the CDR3 is TGTGCCAGCAGCGCCCGGGACAGGGGAGAGAGCAATCAGCCCCAGCATTTT. Its translation: CASSARDRGESNQPQHF. The chain is built from TRBV7-2 and TRBJ1-5, with 10 bases fitting TRBD1. The CDR3 length is 17 residues. Germline CDR1 is SGHTA and CDR2 is FQGNSA. Trimming at V came to 5 bases and at J to 1 base, leaving 8 bases not matched to a gene.

The rearrangement joins TRBV14 to TRBJ1-1, with a possible D match to TRBD1 (5 bases). Germline values: CDR1 SGHDN, CDR2 FVKESK. The CDR3 spans 15 residues. V was pared by 5 bases and J by 1 base, with 14 bases between. CDR3 nucleotides: TGTGCCAGCAGCTCCCTGCGGGGGTGGAACACTGAAGCTTTCTTT. This translates into CASSSLRGWNTEAFF.